A selection of T cell receptor beta chains follows, all from one sample in a study of shared clonotypes between healthy human individuals. Using immunoSEQ multiplex PCR, the repertoire was profiled, and TCRdb retains in-frame clones only, with some absent. The table shows roughly 2,500,000 clones, with approximately 93% occurring only once. Sequencing was carried out using naive CD4+ T cells from PBMCs. These receptors all come from a man aged 18 to 30 in good health. Some clones in this sample may be carry-over from other donors' samples. Each CDR3 is given with its conserved first and last residue. D genes are given only for firm matches. Clone size is stated in some rows and not others, as once, few, many or a class when expanded.

TRBJ2-2	TRBD2	TRBV15	-	CATSRVPGLRDTGELFF	TGTGCCACCAGCAGAGTGCCGGGACTAAGGGACACCGGGGAGCTGTTTTTT
TRBJ1-1	TRBD1	TRBV19	-	CASGSTGYTEAFF	TGTGCCAGTGGCTCGACAGGGTACACTGAAGCTTTCTTT
TRBJ2-5	-	TRBV14	-	CASSQGFETQYF	TGTGCCAGCAGCCAAGGTTTCGAGACCCAGTACTTC
TRBJ1-4	-	TRBV5-1	-	CASSLDAADLNEKLFF	TGCGCCAGCAGCTTGGATGCCGCCGACCTGAATGAAAAACTGTTTTTT
TRBJ2-3	-	TRBV11-2	-	CASSLVWASDTQYF	TGTGCCAGCAGCCTAGTCTGGGCCTCAGATACGCAGTATTTT
TRBJ2-7	-	TRBV30	-	CAWSRSYEQYF	TGTGCCTGGAGTAGGTCCTACGAGCAGTACTTC
TRBJ1-4	TRBD1	TRBV2	-	CANSLGGETNEKLFF	TGTGCCAATTCGCTAGGGGGCGAAACTAATGAAAAACTGTTTTTT
TRBJ1-3	-	TRBV7-9	-	CASRSPGNTIYF	TGTGCCAGCAGATCCCCTGGAAACACCATATATTTT
TRBJ1-1	-	TRBV29-1	few	CSVQGKHMNTEAFF	TGCAGCGTTCAGGGGAAACACATGAACACTGAAGCTTTCTTT
TRBJ2-7	-	TRBV27	-	CASRRARQAIYEQYF	TGTGCCAGCAGGCGAGCGCGACAGGCTATCTACGAGCAGTACTTC
TRBJ2-3	TRBD1	TRBV29-1	-	CSVRDRLNTDTQYF	TGCAGCGTTCGGGACAGGTTAAACACAGATACGCAGTATTTT
TRBJ2-7	TRBD1	TRBV27	-	CASSPWGQGGEQYF	TGTGCCAGCAGTCCCTGGGGACAGGGCGGCGAGCAGTACTTC
TRBJ1-5	-	TRBV10-3	-	CAISEWKVSANQPQHF	TGTGCCATCAGTGAGTGGAAGGTGTCCGCGAATCAGCCCCAGCATTTT
TRBJ2-1	TRBD1	TRBV28	once	CASSLPPGQPYNEQFF	TGTGCCAGCAGTTTACCGCCGGGACAGCCTTACAATGAGCAGTTCTTC
TRBJ1-2	TRBD1	TRBV27	-	CASSWGRGVFNYGYTF	TGTGCCAGCAGTTGGGGCAGGGGGGTATTTAACTATGGCTACACCTTC
TRBJ1-2	-	TRBV28	-	CASRPPAKNYGYTF	TGTGCCAGCAGGCCTCCCGCAAAGAACTATGGCTACACCTTC
TRBJ2-1	-	TRBV9	-	CASKRPGQEQFF	TGTGCCAGCAAGAGGCCCGGACAGGAGCAGTTCTTC
TRBJ2-1	-	TRBV18	-	CASSPGVRSLDEQFF	TGTGCCAGCTCACCGGGTGTCCGGTCTCTGGATGAGCAGTTCTTC
TRBJ1-2	-	TRBV25-1	-	CASSERRFAGRNYGYTF	TGTGCCAGCAGTGAGCGGCGCTTTGCCGGACGGAACTATGGCTACACCTTC
TRBJ2-7	-	TRBV28	-	CASSFRQGIVNEQYF	TGTGCCAGCAGTTTCCGGCAGGGGATCGTCAACGAGCAGTACTTC
TRBJ1-5	-	TRBV19	few	CASRDSASNQPQHF	TGTGCCAGTAGGGACAGCGCTAGCAATCAGCCCCAGCATTTT
TRBJ2-2	-	TRBV5-1	-	CASSSYELNTGELFF	TGCGCCAGCAGCTCCTACGAATTAAACACCGGGGAGCTGTTTTTT
TRBJ2-7	-	TRBV30	-	CAWSPGRVDTYEQYF	TGTGCCTGGAGTCCAGGAAGGGTGGACACCTACGAGCAGTACTTC
TRBJ2-1	TRBD2	TRBV6-4	once	CASSPVGLAGVEQFF	TGTGCCAGCAGCCCGGTGGGACTAGCTGGGGTTGAGCAGTTCTTC
TRBJ1-1	-	TRBV6-1	-	CATREGRNTEAFF	TGTGCCACCCGGGAGGGGAGAAACACTGAAGCTTTCTTT
TRBJ2-7	-	TRBV6-1	-	CASSDWRGAFYEQYF	TGTGCCAGCAGTGATTGGAGGGGGGCTTTCTACGAGCAGTACTTC
TRBJ1-5	-	TRBV20-1	-	CSARSRSQHF	TGCAGTGCTAGAAGTCGTTCGCAGCATTTT
TRBJ2-2	-	TRBV7-3	-	CASSFVQGTAGELFF	TGTGCCAGCAGCTTTGTCCAGGGTACAGCCGGGGAGCTGTTTTTT
TRBJ2-7	-	TRBV7-9	-	CASSSGPSYEQYF	TGTGCCAGCAGCTCAGGTCCATCCTACGAGCAGTACTTC
TRBJ2-2	-	TRBV10-3	-	CAIRRDTGELFF	TGTGCCATCAGGCGGGACACCGGGGAGCTGTTTTTT
TRBJ2-4	TRBD2	TRBV19	once	CASSKGLAVLAKNIQYF	TGTGCCAGTAGTAAGGGACTAGCGGTACTAGCCAAAAACATTCAGTACTTC
TRBJ2-5	-	TRBV28	-	CASSARGGQSETQYF	TGTGCCAGCAGTGCCAGAGGGGGTCAATCAGAGACCCAGTACTTC
TRBJ1-5	TRBD1	TRBV6-5	once	CASRQQGPSNQPQHF	TGTGCCAGCAGGCAACAGGGGCCTAGCAATCAGCCCCAGCATTTT
TRBJ1-3	TRBD1	TRBV18	-	CASSPLGAGGTGNTIYF	TGTGCCAGCTCACCACTAGGAGCAGGGGGCACTGGAAACACCATATATTTT
TRBJ2-2	TRBD2	TRBV5-1	-	CASSLTSGGNTGELFF	TGCGCCAGCAGTCTTACTAGCGGGGGGAACACCGGGGAGCTGTTTTTT
TRBJ2-2	-	TRBV29-1	-	CSAEDFRTGELFF	TGCAGCGCTGAGGACTTTCGCACCGGGGAGCTGTTTTTT
TRBJ2-1	-	TRBV2	-	CATVEAAAANEQFF	TGTGCCACCGTTGAGGCGGCGGCAGCCAATGAGCAGTTCTTC
TRBJ1-1	-	TRBV28	-	CASALDTEAFF	TGTGCCAGCGCTCTGGACACTGAAGCTTTCTTT
TRBJ1-4	TRBD1	TRBV30	-	CAWSVTGGNEKLFF	TGTGCCTGGAGTGTTACAGGGGGTAATGAAAAACTGTTTTTT
TRBJ1-1	-	TRBV6-1	-	CASSPLLGVGTEAFF	TGTGCCAGCAGCCCCCTCTTAGGAGTTGGCACTGAAGCTTTCTTT
TRBJ2-6	-	TRBV27	-	CASTRGNSGANVLTF	TGTGCCAGCACCAGGGGAAACTCTGGGGCCAACGTCCTGACTTTC
TRBJ2-1	-	TRBV7-6	-	CASSSNHRQSDEQFF	TGTGCCAGCAGCTCCAACCACCGACAAAGCGATGAGCAGTTCTTC
TRBJ1-5	-	TRBV6-5	once	CASRATGLSSQPQHF	TGTGCCAGCAGAGCTACAGGGTTAAGTAGTCAGCCCCAGCATTTT
TRBJ2-1	TRBD2	TRBV28	once	CASSWHGTSGINEQFF	TGTGCCAGCAGTTGGCACGGGACTAGCGGGATTAATGAGCAGTTCTTC
TRBJ1-1	TRBD1	TRBV10-3	-	CAISPGGLHTEAFF	TGTGCCATCAGTCCAGGGGGGCTTCACACTGAAGCTTTCTTT
TRBJ2-3	-	TRBV25-1	-	CASSESLVTDTQYF	TGTGCCAGCAGTGAATCTCTAGTCACAGATACGCAGTATTTT
TRBJ1-5	TRBD1	TRBV6-1	-	CASSDRTVVQPQHF	TGTGCCAGCTCGGACAGGACGGTGGTTCAGCCCCAGCATTTT
TRBJ2-5	-	TRBV4-1	-	CASSQAELKETQYF	TGCGCCAGCAGCCAAGCAGAGTTGAAAGAGACCCAGTACTTC
TRBJ1-1	-	TRBV28	-	CASSPPDGIEAFF	TGTGCCAGCAGCCCCCCGGACGGTATTGAAGCTTTCTTT
TRBJ2-5	TRBD2	TRBV7-3	-	CASSLFLAGEQETQYF	TGTGCCAGCAGCTTATTTCTAGCGGGAGAACAAGAGACCCAGTACTTC
TRBJ1-4	-	TRBV28	-	CASSLHPPREKLFF	TGTGCCAGCAGTTTACATCCTCCTCGGGAAAAACTGTTTTTT
TRBJ1-4	-	TRBV6-1	-	CASSDRTPNRRLFF	TGTGCCAGCAGTGATAGGACCCCCAATCGAAGACTGTTTTTT
TRBJ2-6	-	TRBV5-1	-	CASSLPITTTGTTGANVLTF	TGCGCCAGCAGCTTGCCCATTACAACCACAGGGACCACTGGGGCCAACGTCCTGACTTTC
TRBJ2-1	-	TRBV14	-	CASSQKLLDSSYNEQFF	TGTGCCAGCAGCCAAAAATTACTTGACAGCTCCTACAATGAGCAGTTCTTC
TRBJ1-4	-	TRBV27	-	CASSLKPDRGLNEKLFF	TGTGCCAGCAGTTTAAAGCCGGACCGGGGGCTTAATGAAAAACTGTTTTTT
TRBJ2-5	-	TRBV4-3	-	CASSHRRGETQYF	TGCGCCAGCAGCCATCGGCGGGGAGAGACCCAGTACTTC
TRBJ2-1	-	TRBV10-2	-	CASNPGPPYNEQFF	TGCGCCAGCAATCCGGGGCCCCCCTACAATGAGCAGTTCTTC
TRBJ2-3	TRBD2	TRBV30	-	CAWSPRTSGSTDTQYF	TGTGCCTGGAGTCCCCGGACTAGCGGGTCCACAGATACGCAGTATTTT